This T cell receptor (beta chain) stems from a study of blood T cell repertoires in COVID-19. Study-level information: Specimens from acute and convalescent COVID-19 originated in the United States, Italy and Spain. PBMCs, B-cell-depleted T cells, or T cells were the source of the cDNA or gDNA that made up the material.

Sequenced by immunoSEQ multiplex PCR; TCRdb stores in-frame clones only, minus some. The sample holds nearly 15,000 clones; approximately 88% are singletons and the top ten take about 9%. This clone was found a few times. V shed 0 bases and J shed 5 bases, with 11 bases lying between them. The CDR3 sequence is 14 residues long. Per the germline V gene, CDR1 is SGHDT and CDR2 is YYEEEE. The receptor comes from a human donor in a cohort sampled during active COVID-19. The genes are TRBV5-6 and TRBJ1-1; no reliable D call. Sequencing used peripheral blood. The CDR3 sequence is CASSLVPTGTEAFF. The DNA of the CDR3 is TGTGCCAGCAGCTTGGTGCCGACGGGGACTGAAGCTTTCTTT. The full variable domain, in which reference TRBV5-6 and TRBJ1-1 provide the parts outside the CDR3, is DAGVTQSPTHLIKTRGQQVTLRCSPKSGHDTVSWYQQALGQGPQFIFQYYEEEERQRGNFPDRFSGHQFPNYSSELNVNALLLGDSALYLCASSLVPTGTEAFFGQGTRLTVV.